This T cell receptor (beta chain) derives from a study of blood T cell repertoires in COVID-19. The wider study: Samples of COVID-19 (acute and convalescent) were obtained from the United States, Italy and Spain. T cells, B-cell-depleted T cells, or PBMCs supplied cDNA or gDNA.

Original analysis: Reference gene primer amplification gave estimated nucleated cell counts. Profiling relied on immunoSEQ multiplex PCR, and the TCRdb table lists in-frame clones only, not all of them. V, J and clone size are those of that table, while D and trimming were read from the DNA. Among around 97,000 clones, 87% were seen once, and the ten largest hold 20%. Germline V gene lookup returns CDR1 MNHEY and CDR2 SVGAGI. This CDR3 is built from 12 residues. The V end lost 8 bases, the J end lost 6 bases, and 14 bases lay between the germline ends. This TCR was recovered from a human donor in a cohort sampled during active COVID-19. This sequence joins TRBV6-5 and TRBJ2-7; D is unclear. The sample taken for sequencing was peripheral blood. The CDR3: CASGTVYSEQYF. CDR3 bases: TGTGCCAGCGGAACAGTGTATTCCGAGCAGTACTTC.